The TCR beta chain described here comes from a study of T cells after yellow fever vaccination. V was pared by 2 bases and J by 9 bases, with 17 bases between. The CDR3 totals 15 residues. Germline V gene sequence: CDR1 MDHEN, CDR2 SYDVKM. The study's findings and limits: Most primary-vaccination clones recurred post-booster (about 96% CD4, 88% CD8). A minor fraction of clonotypes spanned both CD4 and CD8 compartments. The study found a weaker secondary response that peaked faster, day 5 versus 15.

To note about this clonotype: Its antigen is unknown.

TCRdb re-called the 5' RACE reads with MiXCR, one entry per CDR3 protein. This repertoire shows 350,000 to 550,000 distinct CDR3 sequences, 18% found once; its top ten account for roughly a sixth. This specimen consisted of PBMCs, obtained before the yellow fever booster vaccination. The receptor's source is a man younger than 35 who received the YFV17D yellow fever vaccine. The chain combines TRBV28 with TRBJ2-1; no clear D gene. This chain's CDR3 is CASSLTGRLIGEQFF. The CDR3 DNA is TGTGCCAGCAGTTTAACCGGGCGGCTTATTGGTGAGCAGTTCTTC.